A single T cell receptor (beta chain) is shown here with its context. Clones were sequenced by immunoSEQ multiplex PCR, and TCRdb holds only the in-frame ones, with some missing. The data contain about 400,000 clones, 88% of them seen just once; the ten biggest clones take up approximately 2.1%. The data derive from a study of blood T cell repertoires in COVID-19. V lost 0 bases and J lost 3; bases outside the gene matches: 12. CDR1 and CDR2 from the germline V gene are PRHDT and FYEKMQ (reference sequence). This CDR3 is 19 amino acids long. Source material: PBMCs or T cells enriched from blood (not recorded which). The source of this sequence is a middle-aged woman with acute COVID-19. The chain recombines TRBV13 with TRBJ2-2; 8 positions match TRBD1. The CDR3: CASSLGTVATGADTGELFF. CDR3 sequence (DNA): TGTGCCAGCAGCTTAGGAACCGTTGCGACAGGGGCGGACACCGGGGAGCTGTTTTTT. Together with reference TRBV13 and TRBJ2-2, the CDR3 gives the full variable domain: AAGVIQSPRHLIKEKRETATLKCYPIPRHDTVYWYQQGPGQDPQFLISFYEKMQSDKGSIPDRFSAQQFSDYHSELNMSSLELGDSALYFCASSLGTVATGADTGELFFGEGSRLTVL.